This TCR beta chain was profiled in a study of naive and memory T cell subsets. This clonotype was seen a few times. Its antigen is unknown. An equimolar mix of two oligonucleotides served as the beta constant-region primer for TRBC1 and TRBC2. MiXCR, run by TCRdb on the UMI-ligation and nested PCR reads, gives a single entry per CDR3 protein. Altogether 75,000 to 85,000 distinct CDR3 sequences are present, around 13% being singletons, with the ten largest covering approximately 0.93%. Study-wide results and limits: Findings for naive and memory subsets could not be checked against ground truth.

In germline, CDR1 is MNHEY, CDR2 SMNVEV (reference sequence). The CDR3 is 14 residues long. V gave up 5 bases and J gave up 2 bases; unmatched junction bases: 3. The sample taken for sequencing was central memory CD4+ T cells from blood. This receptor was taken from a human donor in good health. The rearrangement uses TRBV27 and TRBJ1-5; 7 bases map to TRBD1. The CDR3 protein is CASSQGDGNQPQHF. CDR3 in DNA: TGTGCCAGCAGTCAGGGGGACGGCAATCAGCCCCAGCATTTT.